The TCR beta chain under discussion was sequenced for a study of a mutant IDH1 vaccine in newly diagnosed glioma. Study-wide background: Vaccine dosing followed radiotherapy by 4-6 weeks, or accompanied temozolomide cycles. Earlier care involved radiotherapy, temozolomide, or both, and the majority received both. It was at week 35 that visit V12 occurred, and at week 47 that visit V13 did. Study-wide points: Induction of immune responses by the vaccine occurred in about 93% of patients.

Germline CDR1 and CDR2: SGHDN and FVKESK. The CDR3 has 16 residues. The V end lost 0 bases, the J end lost 4 bases, and 15 bases lay between the germline ends. Time point given: week 47, end of study. In the vaccine, a single dose held 300 ug of the mutant IDH1 20-mer peptide, along with topical imiquimod. With regard to this clone: Its specificity is unknown.

Clones were sequenced by immunoSEQ multiplex PCR, and TCRdb holds only the in-frame ones, with some missing. The sample lists 56,000 or so clones, roughly 72% seen once, with around 4.9% in the top ten. The chain carries TRBV14 and TRBJ1-1; D gene unclear. The clonotype originates from a woman aged 40 to 50 with glioma. Some clones in this sample may be carry-over from other donors' samples. Sequenced here: PBMCs, sampled from a glioma patient whose treatment included an IDH1 peptide vaccine. CDR3 in amino acids: CASSQESLPGGTEAFF. DNA for the CDR3: TGTGCCAGCAGCCAAGAGTCCCTACCAGGAGGCACTGAAGCTTTCTTT.